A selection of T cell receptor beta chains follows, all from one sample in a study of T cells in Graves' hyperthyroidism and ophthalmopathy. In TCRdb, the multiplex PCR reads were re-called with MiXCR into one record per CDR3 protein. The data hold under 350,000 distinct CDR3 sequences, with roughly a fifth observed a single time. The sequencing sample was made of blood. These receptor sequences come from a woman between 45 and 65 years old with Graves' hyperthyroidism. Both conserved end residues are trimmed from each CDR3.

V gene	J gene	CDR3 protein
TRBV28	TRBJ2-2	ASSFTSGGASNTGELF
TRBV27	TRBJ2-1	ASSLVRGNEQF
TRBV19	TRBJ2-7	ASSIDRQAYEQY
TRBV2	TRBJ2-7	ASRDDRREQY
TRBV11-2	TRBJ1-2	ASSSPRQGRGYT
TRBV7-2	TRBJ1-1	ASSSGRSGSEAF
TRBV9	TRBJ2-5	ASSVEGGRKETQY
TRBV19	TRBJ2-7	ASSMTGQGGSYEQY
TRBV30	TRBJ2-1	AWSVMVGNRAQF
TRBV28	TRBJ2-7	ASSFTSGGDGEQY
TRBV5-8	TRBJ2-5	ASSPRAGAIQETQY
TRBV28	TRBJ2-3	ASSLGFRDRDLHTDTQY
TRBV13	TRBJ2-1	ASRMGLAGDNEQF
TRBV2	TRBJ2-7	ASSEPPYEQY
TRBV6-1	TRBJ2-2	ASRLAGITGELF
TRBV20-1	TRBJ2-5	SARDILDGTQY
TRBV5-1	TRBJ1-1	ASSINRGPNTEAF
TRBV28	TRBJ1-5	ASSRPGQGAPQH
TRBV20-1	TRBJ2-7	SAIQGGNEQY
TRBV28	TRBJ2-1	ASSFRLSRPLQANEQF
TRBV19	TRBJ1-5	ASSTRDRGTNQPQH
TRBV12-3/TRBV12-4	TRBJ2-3	ASSFSDSTDTQY
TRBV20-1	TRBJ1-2	SALTGGGYGYT
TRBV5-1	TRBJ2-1	ASSLGRGAQNNEQF
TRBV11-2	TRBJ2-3	ASSLDGTGTDTQY
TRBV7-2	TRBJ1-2	ASSPEAGGYGYT
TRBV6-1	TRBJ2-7	ASSFPRGSDEQY
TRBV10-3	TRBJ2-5	AISKRLAGGQETQY
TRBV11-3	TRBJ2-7	ASSPGPSGEQY
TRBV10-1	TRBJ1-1	ASSELSGGTEAF
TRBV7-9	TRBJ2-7	ASSLGTGFSEQY
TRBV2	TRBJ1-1	ASRVQPDMNTEAF
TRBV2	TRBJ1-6	ASRADNSPLH
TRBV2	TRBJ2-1	ASRGGDSYNEQF
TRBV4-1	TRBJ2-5	ASSQDLDRWPPD
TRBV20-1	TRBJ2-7	SARDGGRGYEQY
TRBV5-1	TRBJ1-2	ASSLVSYGYT
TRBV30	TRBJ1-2	AWNTDRLYGYT
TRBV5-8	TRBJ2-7	ASSLVDSSYEQY
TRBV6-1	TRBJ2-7	ASSARGTGTRVAYEQY
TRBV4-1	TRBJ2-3	ASSQTGGQSTDTQY
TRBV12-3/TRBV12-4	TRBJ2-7	ASSLGLTPGEQY
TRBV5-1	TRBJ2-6	ASSLDSGSGANVLT
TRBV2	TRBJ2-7	ASSLIRPGQGLHEQY
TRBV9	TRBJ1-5	ASSVASDQPQH
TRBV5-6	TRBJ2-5	ASSYGLGGETQY
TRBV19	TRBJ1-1	ASLDSLNTEAF
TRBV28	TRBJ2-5	ASSPRMGAGQETQY